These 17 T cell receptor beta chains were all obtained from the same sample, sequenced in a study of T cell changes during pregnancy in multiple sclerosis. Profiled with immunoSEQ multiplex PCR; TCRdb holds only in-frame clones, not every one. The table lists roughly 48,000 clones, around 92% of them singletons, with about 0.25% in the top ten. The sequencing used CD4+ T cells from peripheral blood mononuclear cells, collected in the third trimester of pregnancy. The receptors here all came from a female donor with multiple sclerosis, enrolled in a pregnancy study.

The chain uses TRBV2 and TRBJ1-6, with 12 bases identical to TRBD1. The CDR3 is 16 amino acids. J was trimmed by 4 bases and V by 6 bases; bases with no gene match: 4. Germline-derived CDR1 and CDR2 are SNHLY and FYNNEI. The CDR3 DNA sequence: TGTGCCAGCAGGGGGGACAGGGGGCAATATAATTCACCCCTCCACTTT. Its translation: CASRGDRGQYNSPLHF.

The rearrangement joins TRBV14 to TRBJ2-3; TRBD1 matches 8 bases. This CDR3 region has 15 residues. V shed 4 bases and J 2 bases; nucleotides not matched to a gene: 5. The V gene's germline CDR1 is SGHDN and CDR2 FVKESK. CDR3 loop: CASSLGQGYTDTQYF. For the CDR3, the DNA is TGTGCCAGCAGCCTCGGACAGGGCTACACAGATACGCAGTATTTT.

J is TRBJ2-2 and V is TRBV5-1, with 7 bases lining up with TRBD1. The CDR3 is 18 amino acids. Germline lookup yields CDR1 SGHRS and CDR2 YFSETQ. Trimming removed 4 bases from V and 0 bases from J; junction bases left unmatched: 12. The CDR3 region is CASSVGLRQGSNTGELFF. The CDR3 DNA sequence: TGCGCCAGCAGCGTAGGCTTAAGACAGGGATCGAACACCGGGGAGCTGTTTTTT.

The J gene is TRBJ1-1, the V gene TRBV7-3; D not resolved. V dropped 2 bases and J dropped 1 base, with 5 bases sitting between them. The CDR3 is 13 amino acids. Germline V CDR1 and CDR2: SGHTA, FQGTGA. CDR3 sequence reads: CASSLARNTEAFF. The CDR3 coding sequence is TGTGCCAGCAGCTTAGCCAGGAACACTGAAGCTTTCTTT.

In nucleotides, the CDR3 is TGTGCCAGCAGCTTGGCTAGCGACTACAATGAGCAGTTCTTC. It specifies CASSLASDYNEQFF. The chain joins TRBV7-3 to TRBJ2-1; D perhaps matches TRBD2 (6 bases). This CDR3 has 14 residues. The germline V gene has CDR1 SGHTA and CDR2 FQGTGA. With 3 bases removed from V and 3 bases from J, the gap between germline ends came to 9 bases.

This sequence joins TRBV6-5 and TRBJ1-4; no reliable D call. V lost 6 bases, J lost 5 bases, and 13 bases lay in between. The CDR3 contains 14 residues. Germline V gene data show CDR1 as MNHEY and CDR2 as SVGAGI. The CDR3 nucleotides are TGTGCCAGCAGCCCCTCGGGTGCGAATGAAAAACTGTTTTTT. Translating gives CASSPSGANEKLFF.

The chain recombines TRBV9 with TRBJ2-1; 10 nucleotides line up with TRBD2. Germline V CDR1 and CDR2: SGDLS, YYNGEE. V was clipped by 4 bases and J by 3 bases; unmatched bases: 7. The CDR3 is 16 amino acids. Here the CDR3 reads CASSPTSGENYNEQFF. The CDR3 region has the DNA TGTGCCAGCAGCCCCACTAGCGGGGAGAACTACAATGAGCAGTTCTTC. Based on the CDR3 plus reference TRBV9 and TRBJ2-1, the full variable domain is DSGVTQTPKHLITATGQRVTLRCSPRSGDLSVYWYQQSLDQGLQFLIQYYNGEERAKGNILERFSAQQFPDLHSELNLSSLELGDSALYFCASSPTSGENYNEQFFGPGTRLTVL.

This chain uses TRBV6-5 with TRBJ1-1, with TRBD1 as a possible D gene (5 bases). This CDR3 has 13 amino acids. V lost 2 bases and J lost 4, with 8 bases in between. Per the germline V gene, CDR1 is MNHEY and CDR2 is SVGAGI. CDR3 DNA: TGTGCCAGCAGTTACGGGGCCCGCACTGAAGCTTTCTTT. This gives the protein CASSYGARTEAFF.

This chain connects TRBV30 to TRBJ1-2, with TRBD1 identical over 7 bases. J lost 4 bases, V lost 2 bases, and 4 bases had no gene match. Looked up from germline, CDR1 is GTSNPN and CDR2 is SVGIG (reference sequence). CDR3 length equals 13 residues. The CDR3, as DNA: TGTGCCTGGAGTCGCGACAGGGTCTATGGCTACACCTTC. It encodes CAWSRDRVYGYTF. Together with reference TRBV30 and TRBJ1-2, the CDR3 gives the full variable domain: SQTIHQWPATLVQPVGSPLSLECTVEGTSNPNLYWYRQAAGRGLQLLFYSVGIGQISSEVPQNLSASRPQDRQFILSSKKLLLSDSGFYLCAWSRDRVYGYTFGSGTRLTVV.

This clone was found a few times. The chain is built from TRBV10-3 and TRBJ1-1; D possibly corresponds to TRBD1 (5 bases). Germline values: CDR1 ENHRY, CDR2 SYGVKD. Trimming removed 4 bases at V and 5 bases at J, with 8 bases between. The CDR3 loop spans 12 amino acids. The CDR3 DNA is TGTGCCATCAGTGTAGGGGATACTGAAGCTTTCTTT. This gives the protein CAISVGDTEAFF.

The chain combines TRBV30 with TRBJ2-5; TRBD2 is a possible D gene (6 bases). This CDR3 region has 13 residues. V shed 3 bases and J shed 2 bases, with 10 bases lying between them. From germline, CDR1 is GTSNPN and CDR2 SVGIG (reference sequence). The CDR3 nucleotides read TGTGCCTGGAGCCGGGGAGGACAAGAGACCCAGTACTTC. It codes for CAWSRGGQETQYF.

The CDR3 is CASSLAQGLGVDTGELFF. CDR3 nucleotides: TGTGCCAGCAGCTTGGCGCAGGGCCTTGGGGTTGACACCGGGGAGCTGTTTTTT. V and J are TRBV5-4 and TRBJ2-2, with a weak D call TRBD1 (5 bases). This CDR3 has 18 amino acids. Per the germline V gene, CDR1 is SGHNT and CDR2 is YYREEE (reference sequence). V shed 0 bases and J shed 3 bases, with 18 bases lying between them.

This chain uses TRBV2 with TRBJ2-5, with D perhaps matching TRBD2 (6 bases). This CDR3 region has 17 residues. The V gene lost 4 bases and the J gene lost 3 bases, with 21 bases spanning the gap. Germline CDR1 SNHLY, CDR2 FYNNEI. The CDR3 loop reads CASSVSPSWGEEETQYF. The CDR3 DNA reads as TGTGCCAGCAGTGTTTCCCCCTCTTGGGGGGAGGAAGAGACCCAGTACTTC.

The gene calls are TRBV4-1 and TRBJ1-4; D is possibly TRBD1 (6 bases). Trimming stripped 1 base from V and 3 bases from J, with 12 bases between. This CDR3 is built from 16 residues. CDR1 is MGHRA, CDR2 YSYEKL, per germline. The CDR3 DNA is TGCGCCAGCAGCCAAGCGAGGACAGAGTCTAATGAAAAACTGTTTTTT. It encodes CASSQARTESNEKLFF.

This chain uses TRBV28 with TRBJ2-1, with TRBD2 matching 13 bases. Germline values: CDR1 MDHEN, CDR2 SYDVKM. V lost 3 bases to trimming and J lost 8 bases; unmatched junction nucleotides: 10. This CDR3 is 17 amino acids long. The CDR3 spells CASSLTRRLAGGHEQFF. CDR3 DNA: TGTGCCAGCAGTTTGACCCGGCGACTAGCGGGAGGACATGAGCAGTTCTTC.

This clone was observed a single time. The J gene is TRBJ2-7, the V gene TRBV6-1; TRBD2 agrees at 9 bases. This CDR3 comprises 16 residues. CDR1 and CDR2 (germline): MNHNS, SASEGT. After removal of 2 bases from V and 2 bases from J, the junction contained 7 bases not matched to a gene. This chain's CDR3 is CASSEWGRGGAYEQYF. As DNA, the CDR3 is TGTGCCAGCAGTGAATGGGGGCGGGGGGGGGCCTACGAGCAGTACTTC.

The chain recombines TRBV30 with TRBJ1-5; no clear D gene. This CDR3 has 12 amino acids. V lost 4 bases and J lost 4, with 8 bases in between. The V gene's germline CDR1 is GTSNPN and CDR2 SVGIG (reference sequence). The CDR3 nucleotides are TGTGCCTGGACTAACCAAAATCAGCCCCAGCATTTT. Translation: CAWTNQNQPQHF. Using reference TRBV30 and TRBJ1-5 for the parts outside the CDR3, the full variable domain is SQTIHQWPATLVQPVGSPLSLECTVEGTSNPNLYWYRQAAGRGLQLLFYSVGIGQISSEVPQNLSASRPQDRQFILSSKKLLLSDSGFYLCAWTNQNQPQHFGDGTRLSIL.